This is a list of T cell receptor beta chains from one sample in a study of blood T cell repertoires in COVID-19. The protocol was immunoSEQ multiplex PCR, while the TCRdb copy is restricted to in-frame clones and leaves out a portion. Of about 270,000 clones listed, about 89% are singletons. Sequencing was carried out using PBMCs or T cells enriched from blood (not recorded which). The source is a woman aged 18-35 years who had recovered from COVID-19. Both conserved end residues are part of each CDR3.

V: TRBV19; CDR3: CASSARDRGNPSAEQYF
V: TRBV3-1/TRBV3-2; CDR3: CASSPTSSGANVLTF
V: TRBV4-1; CDR3: CASSGGETEAFF
V: TRBV19; CDR3: CASNHYNEQFF
V: TRBV5-1; CDR3: CASSLLLVEGGNEQFF
V: TRBV2; CDR3: CASRDRSYTF
V: TRBV27; CDR3: CASTTVRSGSYEQYF
V: TRBV19; CDR3: CASSRGLAGTSATYEQYF
V: TRBV28; CDR3: CASVDTANEKLFF
V: TRBV19; CDR3: CASQLTGGVGTEAFF
V: TRBV30; CDR3: CAWSVELTNGYTF
V: TRBV19; CDR3: CATSSRGDSYNSPLHF
V: TRBV6-2/TRBV6-3; CDR3: CASSYSKLPGTNQPQHF
V: TRBV9; CDR3: CASSVGDTEAFF
V: TRBV29-1; CDR3: CSAKMGGNTEAFF
V: TRBV9; CDR3: CASSPSFLSGELFF
V: TRBV30; CDR3: CAWSDRTGDRPGNTIYF
V: TRBV6-5; CDR3: CASSYLGEGASGYTF
V: TRBV2; CDR3: CASSEWGQANYGYTF
V: TRBV3-1/TRBV3-2; CDR3: CASSQVISSGGVGVETQYF
V: TRBV28; CDR3: CASSLFRGGSYGYTF
V: TRBV3-1/TRBV3-2; CDR3: CASSRLGSPLHF
V: TRBV19; CDR3: CATAGQTISAQHF
V: TRBV5-1; CDR3: CASSLGQGGFFNEQFF
V: TRBV18; CDR3: CASSPWTGGPDTQYF
V: TRBV18; CDR3: CASSPFGGSSSYEQYF
V: TRBV27; CDR3: CASSGGQGSEQYF
V: TRBV5-1; CDR3: CASSLAGTDQETQYF
V: TRBV19; CDR3: CASSTGTEAFF
V: TRBV2; CDR3: CASSLAGGPGEQYF
V: TRBV7-2; CDR3: CASSLAGQGAYGYTF
V: TRBV12-5; CDR3: CASAPPGQGTNSPLHF
V: TRBV7-2; CDR3: CASSKNPGQGAWEQFF
V: TRBV18; CDR3: CASSPGRVAYNQPQHF
V: TRBV11-2; CDR3: CASSPAGGGEAFF
V: TRBV29-1; CDR3: CSATRTGGRNTEAFF
V: TRBV6-2/TRBV6-3; CDR3: CASSQTGITYNEQFF
V: TRBV2; CDR3: CASSARTEPRGTGELFF
V: TRBV28; CDR3: CASSRDREGEKLFF
V: TRBV28; CDR3: CASSPPGGEGPLHF
V: TRBV28; CDR3: CASGMGLGGRTNYGYTF
V: TRBV30; CDR3: CAWSLGHPEKLFF
V: TRBV2; CDR3: CASKRYGGRSYEQYF
V: TRBV6-1; CDR3: CASSELVANLGELFF
V: TRBV5-4; CDR3: CASSFGTGTGELFF
V: TRBV7-2; CDR3: CASSLVSSGAVDTQYF
V: TRBV18; CDR3: CASSPWPDREAFF
V: TRBV5-6; CDR3: CASSLARRTSFYEQYF
V: TRBV12-3/TRBV12-4; CDR3: CASISDSQTQYF
V: TRBV4-3; CDR3: CASSQDPAGSNYGYTF
V: TRBV7-8; CDR3: CASSLVGTSEGGTQYF
V: TRBV5-1; CDR3: CASSLGGVGNEKLFF
V: TRBV24-1; CDR3: CATSDRASSSTDTQYF
V: TRBV7-2; CDR3: CASSLSLAGGPETQYF
V: TRBV13; CDR3: CASSFTSGGPTAYEQYF
V: TRBV7-9; CDR3: CASSSQGLNTEAFF
V: TRBV19; CDR3: CASTPPDGSGIYEQYF